The 27 T cell receptor beta chains given below trace back to one sample, sequenced in a study of blood T cell repertoires in COVID-19. Generated by immunoSEQ multiplex PCR, the TCRdb table keeps only in-frame clones and is missing some. The data show 100,000 to 150,000 clones, around 63% seen once. The sample consisted of peripheral blood. Source of these receptors: a woman aged 70-85 years with acute or convalescent COVID-19.

The V call is TRBV28, the J call TRBJ2-7; TRBD1 might be the D (6 bases). V was shortened by 3 bases and J by 4 bases, with 16 bases between the two germline ends. The CDR3 has 15 residues. Germline-derived CDR1 and CDR2 are MDHEN and SYDVKM. The CDR3 sequence: CASSLDSQGLYEQYF. CDR3 DNA: TGTGCCAGCAGTTTGGACAGCCAGGGGTTGTACGAGCAGTACTTC.

The CDR3, as DNA: TGCAGTGCTAGTGGTCAGGGGGCAAGCAATGAAAAACTGTTTTTT. It codes for CSASGQGASNEKLFF. The chain uses TRBV20-1 and TRBJ1-4; 8 bases agree with TRBD1. The CDR3 loop spans 15 amino acids. Germline loops: CDR1 DFQATT, CDR2 SNEGSKA (reference sequence). The V segment lost 3 bases and the J segment 5 bases; nucleotides outside the gene matches: 8.

The chain uses TRBV28 and TRBJ2-4; 11 bases map to TRBD2. After removal of 8 bases from V and 1 base from J, the junction contained 10 bases not matched to a gene. The CDR3 consists of 17 residues. The germline gives CDR1 MDHEN, CDR2 SYDVKM. CDR3 in DNA: TGTGCCAGCCACGCGGGTAGCGGGAGGGGCGCCAAAAACATTCAGTACTTC. This translates into CASHAGSGRGAKNIQYF.

CDR3 loop: CASSRGLNYGYTF. CDR3 DNA sequence: TGTGCCAGCAGCCGGGGACTTAACTATGGCTACACCTTC. This chain joins TRBV3-1 (or the pseudogene TRBV3-2) and TRBJ1-2; maybe TRBD1 (5 bases). Trimming shortened V by 4 bases and J by 1 base, and 7 bases separated the two germline ends. There are 13 residues in the CDR3. The V gene's germline CDR1 is LGHDT and CDR2 YNNKEL (reference sequence).

This clone turned up a few times. The CDR3 region is CASSQSTPRPEAFF. DNA for the CDR3: TGCGCCAGCAGTCAATCGACTCCTAGGCCTGAAGCTTTCTTT. The V call is TRBV23-1, the J call TRBJ1-1; D is unclear. TRBV23-1 is placed among ORFs of uncertain function. V was trimmed by 0 bases and J by 6 bases, leaving 11 bases between them. There are 14 residues in the CDR3.

The CDR3 sequence is CASSPQYWREGRSYNEQFF. Written as DNA, the CDR3 is TGTGCCAGCTCACCACAATATTGGAGGGAGGGCCGCTCCTACAATGAGCAGTTCTTC. The chain recombines TRBV18 with TRBJ2-1; 7 positions match TRBD2. V lost 1 base, J lost 0 bases, and 12 bases stayed unmatched. The CDR3 is 19 amino acids. Germline loops: CDR1 KGHSH, CDR2 LQKENI.

The rearrangement joins TRBV24-1 to TRBJ2-1; a possible D gene is TRBD2 (6 bases). Germline loops: CDR1 KGHDR, CDR2 SFDVKD. This CDR3 contains 13 residues. The ends were cut back, 5 bases at V and 5 bases at J, with 9 bases in the middle. The CDR3 DNA is TGTGCCACCAGTGGACGGGAGAACAATGAGCAGTTCTTC. Translated, it gives CATSGRENNEQFF.

The genes are TRBV28 and TRBJ2-7; a possible D gene is TRBD2 (7 bases). There are 14 residues in the CDR3. The ends were cut back, 3 bases at V and 3 bases at J, with 12 bases in the middle. Germline V lookup: CDR1 MDHEN, CDR2 SYDVKM. CDR3 sequence (DNA): TGTGCCAGCAGTTTCGGCGGGGGCGACTACGAGCAGTACTTC. The encoded protein is CASSFGGGDYEQYF. Supplemented by reference TRBV28 and TRBJ2-7, the full variable domain reads DVKVTQSSRYLVKRTGEKVFLECVQDMDHENMFWYRQDPGLGLRLIYFSYDVKMKEKGDIPEGYSVSREKKERFSLILESASTNQTSMYLCASSFGGGDYEQYFGPGTRLTVT.

This clone was counted once. The gene calls are TRBV12-5 and TRBJ1-1; D remains unclear. V gave up 7 bases and J gave up 3 bases, with 12 bases separating them. The CDR3 loop spans 13 amino acids. CDR1 and CDR2 from the germline V gene are LGHNT and FRNRAP. CDR3 DNA sequence: TGTGCTAGTGCCTTCGACTGGGACACTGAAGCTTTCTTT. Encoded protein: CASAFDWDTEAFF.

Ten or more counts support this clone. The chain recombines TRBV4-1 with TRBJ2-5, with TRBD2 matching over 9 bases. V lost 1 base, J lost 5 bases, and 5 bases stayed unmatched. The germline V gene encodes CDR1 MGHRA and CDR2 YSYEKL. This CDR3 spans 15 amino acids. Here the CDR3 DNA reads TGCGCCAGCAGCCAAGGGCGGGGGGGGCATGAGACCCAGTACTTC. It translates to CASSQGRGGHETQYF.

The chain uses TRBV28 and TRBJ2-7, with D unclear. V was clipped by 6 bases and J by 3 bases, with 9 bases between them. Germline assignment: CDR1 MDHEN and CDR2 SYDVKM. The CDR3 extends over 12 amino acids. The CDR3 DNA reads as TGTGCCAGCAGCCTCCAGGACTACGAGCAGTACTTC. Translating it yields CASSLQDYEQYF.

This clone has only a few counts. The V and J genes are TRBV4-3 and TRBJ1-6, with a weak D call TRBD1 (5 bases). Deletions cut 5 bases from V and 8 bases from J, with 13 bases between. CDR3 length equals 14 residues. Looked up from germline, CDR1 is LGHNA and CDR2 is YSLEER. In nucleotides, the CDR3 is TGCGCCAGCAGCGACGGACAAGATGATTCACCCCTCCACTTT. Its translation: CASSDGQDDSPLHF.

The chain links TRBV5-1 to TRBJ2-7; 11 nucleotides match TRBD2. The CDR3 is 17 residues long. The germline V gene encodes CDR1 SGHRS and CDR2 YFSETQ. Trimming removed 0 bases from V and 3 bases from J; junction bases left unmatched: 8. CDR3 sequence (DNA): TGCGCCAGCAGCTTGGGTATAGCGGGAGGGCGTTTCTACGAGCAGTACTTC. Protein: CASSLGIAGGRFYEQYF.

The chain has TRBV28 and TRBJ1-1, with D tentatively TRBD1 (5 bases). The CDR3 sequence is 11 residues long. CDR1 is MDHEN, CDR2 SYDVKM, per germline. Trimming took off 4 bases at V and 11 bases at J, with 11 bases between the two ends. Here the CDR3 reads CASSSRNRAFF. The CDR3 DNA follows: TGTGCCAGCAGTTCCCGAAACAGGGCTTTCTTT.

The chain has TRBV5-8 and TRBJ2-3; 9 bases agree with TRBD1. This CDR3 contains 16 residues. The germline CDR1 and CDR2 sequences are SGHTS and YDEGEE. The V and J ends lost 4 bases and 1 base, in that order; junction bases with no gene match: 7. CDR3 sequence: CASSGTGGWGTDTQYF. Here the CDR3 DNA reads TGTGCCAGCAGCGGCACAGGGGGCTGGGGCACAGATACGCAGTATTTT.

This chain links TRBV9 with TRBJ2-3; TRBD2 aligns across 12 bases. The V gene's germline CDR1 is SGDLS and CDR2 YYNGEE. J was trimmed by 2 bases and V by 2 bases; bases with no gene match: 9. This CDR3 is built from 18 residues. The CDR3 DNA reads as TGTGCCAGCAGCGTCGGACTAGCGGGGACGACTCACACAGATACGCAGTATTTT. This translates into CASSVGLAGTTHTDTQYF.

There are a few counts of this clone. The rearrangement joins TRBV7-2 to TRBJ2-5, with 8 positions matching TRBD2. The V and J ends lost 7 bases and 2 bases, in that order; junction bases with no gene match: 3. The CDR3 extends over 13 amino acids. The germline gives CDR1 SGHTA, CDR2 FQGNSA. The CDR3 here is CASKRGPQETQYF. CDR3 nucleotides: TGTGCCAGCAAGCGGGGGCCTCAAGAGACCCAGTACTTC.

The CDR3 is CASSYSGAVETQYF. The CDR3 region has the DNA TGTGCCAGCAGTTACTCGGGGGCGGTGGAGACCCAGTACTTC. This chain uses TRBV6-5 with TRBJ2-5; D is possibly TRBD1 (6 bases). The CDR3 loop spans 14 amino acids. CDR1 and CDR2 (germline): MNHEY, SVGAGI. The V and J ends lost 0 bases and 5 bases respectively, with 10 bases between them.

V gene TRBV2 combines with J gene TRBJ2-2, with 7 bases lining up with TRBD1. Trimming took 7 bases from V and 4 from J; bases not matched to a gene: 6. The germline gives CDR1 SNHLY, CDR2 FYNNEI. The CDR3 extends over 14 amino acids. As DNA, the CDR3 is TGTGCCAGCAAGGGACAGCCGGGCACCGGGGAGCTGTTTTTT. Translating gives CASKGQPGTGELFF.

V gene TRBV4-3 combines with J gene TRBJ1-2, with 7 bases identical to TRBD1. Germline CDR1 reads LGHNA; CDR2 reads YSLEER. The CDR3 length is 15 residues. Trimming removed 0 bases from V and 4 bases from J; junction bases left unmatched: 5. The CDR3 nucleotides are TGCGCCAGCAGCCAAGAAACAGGGGTACGCTATGGCTACACCTTC. The encoded protein is CASSQETGVRYGYTF.

The J gene is TRBJ2-7, the V gene TRBV6-5; no reliable D call. CDR1 is MNHEY and CDR2 is SVGAGI in the germline V gene. V dropped 0 bases and J dropped 4 bases, with 7 bases sitting between them. The CDR3 is made up of 13 amino acids. As DNA, the CDR3 is TGTGCCAGCAGTTACTCACCTAAATACGAGCAGTACTTC. Translating gives CASSYSPKYEQYF.

V usage is TRBV11-2 and J usage is TRBJ2-5; possibly TRBD2 for D (5 bases). There are 13 residues in the CDR3. CDR1 and CDR2 from the germline V gene are SGHAT and FQNNGV. Trimming took off 2 bases at V and 5 bases at J, with 9 bases between the two ends. The CDR3 bases are TGTGCCAGCAGCTTAATGGGGAGTGAGACCCAGTACTTC. Its protein product is CASSLMGSETQYF.

The chain employs TRBV24-1 and TRBJ2-5; unclear D gene. The length of the CDR3 is 13 residues. Trimming took off 3 bases at V and 5 bases at J, with 9 bases between the two ends. CDR1 and CDR2 from the germline V gene are KGHDR and SFDVKD. As DNA, the CDR3 is TGTGCCACCAGTGATGGAGCAGAGGAGACCCAGTACTTC. Translating gives CATSDGAEETQYF.

This chain uses TRBV19 with TRBJ1-4; D not certain. V lost 1 base and J lost 4, with 4 bases in between. In germline, CDR1 is LNHDA, CDR2 SQIVND (reference sequence). CDR3 length: 13 residues. The CDR3 DNA follows: TGTGCCAGTAGTATAGTCCTTAATGAAAAACTGTTTTTT. It translates to CASSIVLNEKLFF.

CDR3 in DNA: TGCGCCAGCAGCCCCACCGCGACTGGTGAGACCCAGTACTTC. This sequence encodes CASSPTATGETQYF. This chain links TRBV5-1 with TRBJ2-5; D uncertain. Between the trimmed V and J ends, which lost 4 bases and 5 bases, there was a span of 15 bases. This CDR3 comprises 14 residues. The germline V gene encodes CDR1 SGHRS and CDR2 YFSETQ.

The chain employs TRBV10-1 and TRBJ2-1; 7 positions match TRBD2. V dropped 0 bases and J dropped 2; count of bases not matched to a gene: 7. This CDR3 has 17 amino acids. CDR1 WNHNN and CDR2 SYGVQD come from the germline V gene (reference sequence). The CDR3 bases are TGCGCCAGCAGTGAGTCGACGGGGGGAACCCCCTACAATGAGCAGTTCTTC. Protein product: CASSESTGGTPYNEQFF.

The rearrangement links TRBV5-1 to TRBJ2-7, with a possible D match to TRBD1 (5 bases). This CDR3 has 14 residues. Trimming pared 2 bases from V and 4 bases from J, leaving 13 bases between. CDR1 and CDR2 from the germline V gene are SGHRS and YFSETQ. This chain's CDR3 is CASSLVDKEYEQYF. In nucleotides, the CDR3 is TGCGCCAGCAGCTTAGTGGACAAGGAATACGAGCAGTACTTC.